These 11 T cell receptor beta chains originate from one sample sequenced in a study of early T cells in non-severe SARS-CoV-2 infection. TCRdb reprocessed the 5' RACE reads with MiXCR, giving one entry per CDR3 protein. There are roughly 43,000 distinct CDR3 sequences in the sample; about 23% occur only once, and 4.6% lies in the top ten. Sequences were derived from whole blood, sampled at baseline. These receptors all come from an adult who was a healthcare worker with PCR-confirmed SARS-CoV-2 infection or an uninfected control (not recorded which).

This clonotype was observed many times. The rearrangement joins TRBV20-1 to TRBJ2-7; a weak D match, TRBD2 (5 bases). V was trimmed by 6 bases and J by 2 bases, leaving 5 bases between them. Germline V gene sequence: CDR1 DFQATT, CDR2 SNEGSKA (reference sequence). CDR3 length equals 10 residues. Here the CDR3 reads CSAGTYEQYF. Here the CDR3 DNA reads TGCAGTGCCGGGACCTACGAGCAGTACTTC.

The chain employs TRBV12-3 or TRBV12-4 and TRBJ2-2; 13 bases fit TRBD2. Trimming removed 6 bases from V and 7 bases from J; junction bases left unmatched: 8. There are 16 residues in the CDR3. This chain's CDR3 is CASSPTSGGASGELFF. In DNA form, the CDR3 reads TGTGCCAGCAGCCCAACTAGCGGGGGGGCCAGCGGGGAGCTGTTTTTT.

The V and J genes are TRBV7-8 and TRBJ2-7; TRBD1 matches at 8 bases. This CDR3 has 14 residues. CDR1 SGHVS and CDR2 FQNEAQ come from the germline V gene. Trimming took 6 bases from V and 2 from J; bases not matched to a gene: 6. In nucleotides, the CDR3 is TGTGCCAGCAGGTCAGGACAGGGACCCTACGAGCAGTACTTC. Protein product: CASRSGQGPYEQYF.

This chain uses TRBV7-2 with TRBJ1-5, with D hard to call. CDR1 is SGHTA, CDR2 FQGNSA, per germline. V shed 1 base and J shed 3 bases, with 10 bases lying between them. This CDR3 contains 15 residues. As DNA, the CDR3 is TGTGCCAGCAGCTTAGAGGCCGGTTTCAATCAGCCCCAGCATTTT. Its translation: CASSLEAGFNQPQHF.

V is TRBV6-2 or TRBV6-3 and J is TRBJ2-5; the D is unclear. CDR3 length equals 15 residues. Trimming removed 8 bases from V and 5 bases from J, with 21 bases in between. The germline gives CDR1 MNHEY, CDR2 SVGEGT. CDR3 residues: CASGIGYLQRETQYF. DNA for the CDR3: TGTGCCAGCGGAATTGGATATCTCCAAAGGGAGACCCAGTACTTC.

CDR3 sequence reads: CASKDWGQETQYF. CDR3 nucleotides: TGTGCCAGCAAGGATTGGGGCCAAGAGACCCAGTACTTC. The genes are TRBV27 and TRBJ2-5; no definite D call. The CDR3 runs 13 residues. Between the trimmed V and J ends, which lost 7 bases and 1 base, there was a span of 10 bases. The germline V gene has CDR1 MNHEY and CDR2 SMNVEV (reference sequence).

The chain links TRBV20-1 to TRBJ1-2; D might be TRBD1 (5 bases). Trimming left V 4 bases short and J 3 bases short, with 9 bases between. The CDR3 covers 12 residues. Per the germline V gene, CDR1 is DFQATT and CDR2 is SNEGSKA (reference sequence). The CDR3 nucleotides read TGCAGTGCTACCGGGACGGACTATGGCTACACCTTC. As protein: CSATGTDYGYTF.

The CDR3 nucleotides read TGCAGCGTTGACGGAGACATGAACACTGAAGCTTTCTTT. It translates to CSVDGDMNTEAFF. V gene TRBV29-1 combines with J gene TRBJ1-1; D is unclear. This CDR3 region has 13 residues. Trimming cost V 3 bases and J 0 bases, with 8 bases left between them. The germline V gene has CDR1 SQVTM and CDR2 ANQGSEA.

The rearrangement uses TRBV6-1 and TRBJ1-6, with D hard to call. The CDR3 has 13 amino acids. In germline, CDR1 is MNHNS, CDR2 SASEGT. V lost 1 base, J lost 8 bases, and 6 bases lay in between. The CDR3 is CASSEVKDSPLHF. The CDR3 nucleotides are TGTGCCAGCAGTGAAGTTAAGGATTCACCCCTCCACTTT.

The chain links TRBV20-1 to TRBJ1-4; D not certain. V was clipped by 1 base and J by 0 bases, with 6 bases between them. This CDR3 has 14 amino acids. In germline, CDR1 is DFQATT, CDR2 SNEGSKA (reference sequence). CDR3 DNA sequence: TGCAGTGCTAGAGCGGGGACAACTAATGAAAAACTGTTTTTT. It specifies CSARAGTTNEKLFF.

V usage is TRBV6-5 and J usage is TRBJ2-5; 10 bases are a match to TRBD2. This CDR3 contains 14 residues. Germline V gene data show CDR1 as MNHEY and CDR2 as SVGAGI. The J segment lost 4 bases and the V segment lost 1 base, leaving 0 bases of the junction unmatched. The CDR3 DNA reads as TGTGCCAGCAGTTACTTAGCGGGAGGAGAGACCCAGTACTTC. Translation gives CASSYLAGGETQYF.